The 25 T cell receptor beta chains below come from one sample, sequenced in a study of regulatory and conventional T cells in RAG deficiency. TCRdb keeps only in-frame clones here, not all; method: immunoSEQ multiplex PCR. The sample lists tens of thousands of clones, about nine tenths occurring once. Regulatory T cells were sorted from blood as CD4+ CD25-high CD127-low cells. This sample also appeared in a second study, on regulatory T cells. From that report: The primer mix had 52 TRBV and 13 TRBJ primers.

Sequencing input: Tregs sorted from blood. These receptors all come from a human donor in good health.

J is TRBJ1-5 and V is TRBV7-9; D remains ambiguous. Per the germline V gene, CDR1 is SEHNR and CDR2 is FQNEAQ (reference sequence). Trimming shortened V by 8 bases and J by 0 bases, and 11 bases separated the two germline ends. The CDR3 is made up of 14 amino acids. Here the CDR3 reads CASASPYSNQPQHF. As DNA, the CDR3 is TGTGCCAGCGCCAGCCCGTATAGCAATCAGCCCCAGCATTTT.

This clone was seen a few times. The V and J genes are TRBV2 and TRBJ1-2; weak D call: TRBD1 (5 bases). Deletions cut 2 bases from V and 8 bases from J, with 12 bases between. Germline CDR1 reads SNHLY; CDR2 reads FYNNEI. The CDR3 is made up of 13 amino acids. CDR3 DNA: TGTGCCAGCAGTGAATTAGGGGTTCGGGGCTACACCTTC. This gives the protein CASSELGVRGYTF.

The V call is TRBV10-3, the J call TRBJ1-1, with 7 bases matching TRBD1. Germline V gene data show CDR1 as ENHRY and CDR2 as SYGVKD. The CDR3 has 15 residues. V gave up 3 bases and J gave up 4 bases; unmatched junction bases: 8. The CDR3 loop is CAISDPGGVSTEAFF. CDR3 nucleotides: TGTGCCATCAGTGACCCAGGGGGGGTTAGCACTGAAGCTTTCTTT.

The CDR3 region is CASSPSSQGSGNTIYF. The CDR3 DNA follows: TGTGCCAGCAGCCCTTCTTCTCAGGGGTCCGGAAACACCATATATTTT. The chain has TRBV4-2 and TRBJ1-3, with D tentatively TRBD1 (6 bases). There are 16 residues in the CDR3. V gave up 4 bases and J gave up 4 bases, with 17 bases separating them. Looked up from germline, CDR1 is LGHNA and CDR2 is YNFKEQ.

The rearrangement links TRBV19 to TRBJ1-2; the D is unclear. CDR1 and CDR2 from the germline V gene are LNHDA and SQIVND (reference sequence). This CDR3 contains 14 residues. Trimming took off 0 bases at V and 4 bases at J, with 9 bases between the two ends. This chain's CDR3 is CASSIDGSIYGYTF. Here the CDR3 DNA reads TGTGCCAGTAGTATAGATGGCAGCATCTATGGCTACACCTTC.

The chain carries TRBV2 and TRBJ1-4; TRBD1 is a possible D gene (5 bases). The V end was cut by 7 bases, the J end by 8 bases, with 35 bases between. CDR1 is SNHLY, CDR2 FYNNEI, per germline. This CDR3 comprises 20 residues. The CDR3 DNA reads TGTGCCAGCACTGGAGGGGACGAATTGACAGTCCCCTGGAGAGGCGAAAAACTGTTTTTT. Translated: CASTGGDELTVPWRGEKLFF.

The chain is built from TRBV2 and TRBJ2-1, with 7 bases aligning to TRBD2. J was trimmed by 7 bases and V by 4 bases; bases with no gene match: 13. The CDR3 has 16 residues. Germline loops: CDR1 SNHLY, CDR2 FYNNEI. The chain's CDR3 is CASSVLGLRLGNEQFF. In nucleotides, the CDR3 is TGTGCCAGCAGTGTGCTGGGACTACGCCTGGGTAATGAGCAGTTCTTC.

The V and J genes are TRBV28 and TRBJ1-6, with TRBD1 as a possible D gene (6 bases). The CDR3 consists of 16 residues. Germline V gene lookup returns CDR1 MDHEN and CDR2 SYDVKM. With 6 bases removed from V and 6 bases from J, the gap between germline ends came to 18 bases. CDR3 in DNA: TGTGCCAGCAGCCCTCCGGGGGGGCCTACTAATTCACCCCTCCACTTT. This gives the protein CASSPPGGPTNSPLHF.

This clone turned up a few times. Other nucleotide sequences from this sample produce the same CDR3. The V gene is TRBV6-5, the J gene TRBJ2-7; 7 bases match TRBD2. The germline V gene encodes CDR1 MNHEY and CDR2 SVGAGI. The CDR3 is 16 amino acids. Trimming took 0 bases from V and 7 from J; bases not matched to a gene: 12. The CDR3 bases are TGTGCCAGCAGTTACTCGGGTGGCGGGGGACCTGGAGAGCAGTACTTC. It is translated as CASSYSGGGGPGEQYF.

The rearrangement uses TRBV6-5 and TRBJ2-1; D might be TRBD1 (6 bases). This CDR3 contains 15 residues. Germline lookup yields CDR1 MNHEY and CDR2 SVGAGI. Trimming pared 6 bases from V and 3 bases from J, leaving 15 bases between. The CDR3: CASSQGLPIYNEQFF. The CDR3 DNA sequence: TGTGCCAGCAGCCAGGGGCTACCAATCTACAATGAGCAGTTCTTC.

The V and J genes are TRBV5-4 and TRBJ1-6, with D possibly being TRBD1 (5 bases). Germline values: CDR1 SGHNT, CDR2 YYREEE (reference sequence). The CDR3 sequence is 16 residues long. The V end lost 0 bases, the J end lost 2 bases, and 9 bases lay between the germline ends. CDR3 region: CASSLARGTYNSPLHF. The CDR3 DNA reads TGTGCCAGCAGCTTGGCTAGGGGAACCTATAATTCACCCCTCCACTTT. Full variable domain (rest looked up from reference TRBV5-4 and TRBJ1-6): ETGVTQSPTHLIKTRGQQVTLRCSSQSGHNTVSWYQQALGQGPQFIFQYYREEENGRGNFPPRFSGLQFPNYSSELNVNALELDDSALYLCASSLARGTYNSPLHFGNGTRLTVT.

As regards this clone: One end of the junction is discordant with germline, which a read error may explain. The chain carries TRBV6-5 and TRBJ1-3, with D unresolved. This CDR3 has 15 amino acids. Germline CDR1 is MNHEY and CDR2 is SVGAGI. In DNA, the CDR3 is TGTGCCAGCGGTTACTCGATCGGGTTGGGAAACACCATATATTTT. As protein: CASGYSIGLGNTIYF.

The rearrangement joins TRBV5-6 to TRBJ1-1; the D gene is possibly TRBD1 (5 bases). The CDR3 extends over 15 amino acids. V gave up 5 bases and J gave up 5 bases, with 19 bases separating them. The V gene's germline CDR1 is SGHDT and CDR2 YYEEEE. CDR3 bases: TGTGCCAGCAGTCATCCAGGGACCCGGGGGACTGAAGCTTTCTTT. Its protein is CASSHPGTRGTEAFF.

V and J are TRBV7-3 and TRBJ1-6, with D uncertain. This CDR3 comprises 15 residues. Trimming removed 6 bases at V and 8 bases at J, with 17 bases between. CDR1 is SGHTA, CDR2 FQGTGA, per germline. CDR3 in amino acids: CASSRRAGYDSPLHF. CDR3 DNA sequence: TGTGCCAGCAGTCGGAGGGCAGGATATGATTCACCCCTCCACTTT.

The V and J genes are TRBV7-6 and TRBJ1-2, with a tentative D call TRBD1 (5 bases). The length of the CDR3 is 13 residues. Germline CDR1 is SGHVS and CDR2 is FNYEAQ. Trimming removed 5 bases from V and 8 bases from J, with 15 bases in between. The CDR3 DNA is TGTGCCAGCAGCGGGGCGCGGGGAGGGGGCTACACCTTC. This gives the protein CASSGARGGGYTF.

DNA for the CDR3: TGTGCCAGCAGCCTGAGGACAGGGGGATCTTCCTACGAGCAGTACTTC. As protein: CASSLRTGGSSYEQYF. The rearrangement links TRBV5-5 to TRBJ2-7, with 10 bases identical to TRBD1. Germline-derived CDR1 and CDR2 are SGHKS and YYEKEE (reference sequence). This CDR3 is built from 16 residues. The V and J ends lost 4 bases and 1 base, in that order; junction bases with no gene match: 8.

The chain is built from TRBV7-3 and TRBJ2-1; 7 nucleotides agree with TRBD2. Germline V gene lookup returns CDR1 SGHTA and CDR2 FQGTGA. With V trimmed by 4 bases and J by 0 bases, 3 bases remained unmatched. CDR3 length: 15 residues. CDR3 protein: CASSSKRGSYNEQFF. CDR3 DNA sequence: TGTGCCAGCAGCTCGAAGCGGGGCTCCTACAATGAGCAGTTCTTC.

In this sample, this clone turned up once. This sample also contains other DNA sequences that code for the same CDR3. The J gene is TRBJ1-1, the V gene TRBV5-1; unclear D gene. V dropped 3 bases and J dropped 8 bases, with 14 bases sitting between them. CDR1 is SGHRS and CDR2 is YFSETQ in the germline V gene. The CDR3 length is 13 residues. CDR3 DNA sequence: TGCGCCAGCAGCTCTACGCGGTTTGCCGAAGCTTTCTTT. This gives the protein CASSSTRFAEAFF.

The chain combines TRBV7-3 with TRBJ2-1; 11 bases map to TRBD2. The J segment lost 8 bases and the V segment lost 1 base, leaving 10 bases of the junction unmatched. The CDR3 is 17 residues long. Germline V gene lookup returns CDR1 SGHTA and CDR2 FQGTGA. The CDR3 bases are TGTGCCAGCAGCTTAAACCCCGGGACTAGCGGAGGCTATGAGCAGTTCTTC. Its translation is CASSLNPGTSGGYEQFF. Combining the CDR3 with reference TRBV7-3 and TRBJ2-1 gives the whole variable domain GAGVSQTPSNKVTEKGKYVELRCDPISGHTALYWYRQSLGQGPEFLIYFQGTGAADDSGLPNDRFFAVRPEGSVSTLKIQRTERGDSAVYLCASSLNPGTSGGYEQFFGPGTRLTVL.

This clone was counted once. V and J are TRBV10-3 and TRBJ2-1; TRBD2 agrees at 7 bases. The CDR3 is 13 amino acids. V lost 6 bases and J lost 8; bases outside the gene matches: 7. Germline CDR1 ENHRY, CDR2 SYGVKD. The CDR3 sequence is CAIRERGTDEQFF. As DNA, the CDR3 is TGTGCCATCAGGGAGCGGGGTACAGATGAGCAGTTCTTC.

This clone came up once. The chain links TRBV5-1 to TRBJ2-7, with D perhaps being TRBD1 or TRBD2 (5 bases each). V was pared by 5 bases and J by 0 bases, with 9 bases between. The CDR3 consists of 13 residues. The germline V gene has CDR1 SGHRS and CDR2 YFSETQ. This CDR3 is CASSKGSSYEQYF. The CDR3 DNA sequence: TGCGCCAGCAGTAAGGGGAGCTCCTACGAGCAGTACTTC.

This clone was detected once. This chain joins TRBV5-6 and TRBJ2-1; weak D call: TRBD2 (6 bases). Trimming left V 0 bases short and J 2 bases short, with 9 bases between. The V gene's germline CDR1 is SGHDT and CDR2 YYEEEE. The CDR3 totals 15 residues. This CDR3 is CASSLVVAAYNEQFF. The CDR3 nucleotides are TGTGCCAGCAGCTTGGTGGTAGCGGCCTACAATGAGCAGTTCTTC.

The CDR3 DNA sequence: TGTGCCAGCAGCTACGGGGGGTTCCCTGAAGCTTTCTTT. Protein product: CASSYGGFPEAFF. The V call is TRBV7-8, the J call TRBJ1-1; possibly TRBD1 for D (5 bases). Germline V gene lookup returns CDR1 SGHVS and CDR2 FQNEAQ. The CDR3 covers 13 residues. V dropped 4 bases and J dropped 6 bases, with 12 bases sitting between them.

This chain connects TRBV4-1 to TRBJ2-3; the match to TRBD2 covers 9 bases. After removal of 1 base from V and 1 base from J, the junction contained 9 bases not matched to a gene. Germline values: CDR1 MGHRA, CDR2 YSYEKL. CDR3 length: 18 amino acids. The CDR3 sequence is CASSQARLGGGGTDTQYF. As DNA, the CDR3 is TGCGCCAGCAGCCAAGCTCGCCTCGGCGGGGGGGGCACAGATACGCAGTATTTT.

V and J are TRBV7-9 and TRBJ1-1; TRBD1 is a possible D gene (6 bases). CDR1 and CDR2 (germline): SEHNR, FQNEAQ (reference sequence). V shed 4 bases and J shed 3 bases, with 12 bases lying between them. CDR3 length: 14 amino acids. CDR3 protein: CASSWQGIHTEAFF. CDR3 bases: TGTGCCAGCAGCTGGCAGGGGATTCACACTGAAGCTTTCTTT.